This entry lists 28 T cell receptor beta chains sequenced from one sample in a study of T cell repertoires in cytomegalovirus infection. From the reads, TCRdb called clonotypes with MiXCR, one entry per CDR3 protein. The profile shows 350,000 to 550,000 distinct CDR3 sequences, about a third of them singletons. Input material: PBMCs. The receptors derive from a human donor in good health (CMV status not recorded). Some clones in this sample may be carry-over from other donors' samples.

This clonotype has a count of ten or more. V and J are TRBV7-8 and TRBJ2-2; D may be TRBD1 or TRBD2 (5 bases each). This CDR3 is 14 amino acids long. Germline CDR1 is SGHVS and CDR2 is FQNEAQ. V lost 4 bases to trimming and J lost 3 bases, with 9 bases between them. CDR3 DNA: TGTGCCAGCAGCTCAGGGACCGACACCGGGGAGCTGTTTTTT. It is translated as CASSSGTDTGELFF. Full variable domain (rest looked up from reference TRBV7-8 and TRBJ2-2): GAGVSQSPRYKVAKRGQDVALRCDPISGHVSLFWYQQALGQGPEFLTYFQNEAQLDKSGLPSDRFFAERPEGSVSTLKIQRTQQEDSAVYLCASSSGTDTGELFFGEGSRLTVL.

This clonotype has a handful of counts. V gene TRBV19 combines with J gene TRBJ1-4, with D maybe TRBD1 (5 bases). This CDR3 contains 15 residues. Trimming removed 4 bases at V and 0 bases at J, with 9 bases between. Germline CDR1 is LNHDA and CDR2 is SQIVND (reference sequence). The chain's CDR3 is CASSTRQPTNEKLFF. CDR3 nucleotides: TGTGCCAGTAGTACCAGACAGCCAACTAATGAAAAACTGTTTTTT.

The sample holds a few counts of this clonotype. The rearrangement joins TRBV6-5 to TRBJ1-3; 7 nucleotides line up with TRBD1. Germline CDR1 reads MNHEY; CDR2 reads SVGAGI. The CDR3 totals 18 residues. Trimming at V came to 0 bases and at J to 0 bases, leaving 8 bases not matched to a gene. CDR3 sequence reads: CASSYSKPQGSSGNTIYF. CDR3 nucleotide sequence: TGTGCCAGCAGTTACTCGAAGCCACAGGGGAGCTCTGGAAACACCATATATTTT.

The chain has TRBV11-2 and TRBJ2-7, with unresolved D. V lost 5 bases, J lost 12 bases, and 20 bases lay in between. This CDR3 spans 13 amino acids. The germline V gene has CDR1 SGHAT and CDR2 FQNNGV. Here the CDR3 reads CASSRTPVDPWYF. CDR3 nucleotides: TGTGCCAGCAGCCGAACGCCCGTGGACCCGTGGTACTTC.

Only a few counts were recorded for this clonotype. The chain carries TRBV24-1 and TRBJ2-2; D not resolved. The CDR3 has 17 residues. Germline CDR1 KGHDR, CDR2 SFDVKD. V was pared by 0 bases and J by 0 bases, with 10 bases between. The CDR3 protein is CATSDLSHSANTGELFF. The CDR3 DNA reads TGTGCCACCAGTGATTTGTCACACAGTGCGAACACCGGGGAGCTGTTTTTT.

V gene TRBV20-1 combines with J gene TRBJ2-1, with TRBD2 identical over 11 bases. The CDR3 extends over 16 amino acids. The J segment lost 4 bases and the V segment lost 3 bases, leaving 8 bases of the junction unmatched. Per the germline V gene, CDR1 is DFQATT and CDR2 is SNEGSKA (reference sequence). CDR3 region: CSARRSSGGLYNEQFF. CDR3 DNA: TGCAGTGCTAGGAGGTCTAGCGGGGGGCTTTACAATGAGCAGTTCTTC.

This clonotype was observed a few times. CDR3 DNA: TGTGCCAGTAGTATACACGGACCCGAGACCCAGTACTTC. It yields the protein CASSIHGPETQYF. The chain employs TRBV19 and TRBJ2-5; D is undetermined. CDR1 and CDR2 (germline): LNHDA, SQIVND (reference sequence). The CDR3 length is 13 residues. Between the trimmed V and J ends, which lost 2 bases and 5 bases, there was a span of 9 bases.

V is TRBV15 and J is TRBJ1-1; no definite D call. The CDR3 runs to 13 residues. Per germline, CDR1 LNHNV and CDR2 YYDKDF (reference sequence). V gave up 3 bases and J gave up 4 bases, with 9 bases separating them. CDR3 loop: CATSSDRSTEAFF. In nucleotides, the CDR3 is TGTGCCACCAGCAGCGATCGATCCACTGAAGCTTTCTTT.

This clonotype was seen just once. The chain uses TRBV11-1 and TRBJ2-2, with 7 positions matching TRBD1. The germline gives CDR1 SGHAT, CDR2 FQDESV (reference sequence). The CDR3 loop spans 19 amino acids. J gave up 1 base and V 5 bases, and 16 bases lay outside the gene matches. CDR3 residues: CASSTTPGQSTLNTGELFF. CDR3 DNA sequence: TGTGCCAGCAGCACTACCCCGGGACAGAGTACTTTGAACACCGGGGAGCTGTTTTTT. The full variable domain, its missing parts supplied by reference TRBV11-1 and TRBJ2-2, is EAEVAQSPRYKITEKSQAVAFWCDPISGHATLYWYRQILGQGPELLVQFQDESVVDDSQLPKDRFSAERLKGVDSTLKIQPAELGDSAMYLCASSTTPGQSTLNTGELFFGEGSRLTVL.

V usage is TRBV2 and J usage is TRBJ1-3, with D uncertain. The germline V gene encodes CDR1 SNHLY and CDR2 FYNNEI. The CDR3 has 14 amino acids. The V end was cut by 0 bases, the J end by 3 bases, with 6 bases between. For the CDR3, the DNA is TGTGCCAGCAGTGAAGCCTATCGTGGAAACACCATATATTTT. It yields the protein CASSEAYRGNTIYF.

The chain combines TRBV18 with TRBJ1-1; the D is unclear. CDR1 KGHSH and CDR2 LQKENI come from the germline V gene. The CDR3 runs to 13 residues. Trimming stripped 6 bases from V and 1 base from J, with 9 bases between. The CDR3 protein is CASSMLKNTEAFF. The DNA of the CDR3 is TGTGCCAGCTCCATGCTTAAGAACACTGAAGCTTTCTTT.

The chain is built from TRBV2 and TRBJ2-7, with TRBD1 matching 7 bases. Trimming removed 3 bases from V and 1 base from J; junction bases left unmatched: 9. The CDR3 sequence is 16 residues long. Germline-derived CDR1 and CDR2 are SNHLY and FYNNEI. The CDR3 reads CASSDWATGKSYEQYF. The CDR3 DNA reads TGTGCCAGCAGTGATTGGGCGACAGGGAAATCCTACGAGCAGTACTTC.

In this sample, this clonotype turned up many times. V is TRBV7-8 and J is TRBJ2-3; maybe TRBD2 (5 bases). Between the trimmed V and J ends, which lost 5 bases and 2 bases, there was a span of 17 bases. The CDR3 is 16 residues long. The germline gives CDR1 SGHVS, CDR2 FQNEAQ. Here the CDR3 reads CASSEDIGLATDTQYF. DNA for the CDR3: TGTGCCAGCAGCGAGGATATTGGACTTGCCACAGATACGCAGTATTTT.

This clonotype appeared a few times. This chain uses TRBV6-1 with TRBJ2-5; D is uncertain. Germline assignment: CDR1 MNHNS and CDR2 SASEGT. Trimming shortened V by 5 bases and J by 9 bases, and 10 bases separated the two germline ends. CDR3 length: 11 amino acids. The CDR3: CASSLSAAQYF. In DNA, the CDR3 is TGTGCCAGCAGTTTAAGCGCCGCCCAGTACTTC.

This clonotype was observed a few times. This chain uses TRBV19 with TRBJ1-6, with D possibly matching TRBD1 (5 bases). This CDR3 has 13 residues. V shed 5 bases and J shed 10 bases, with 12 bases lying between them. The germline CDR1 and CDR2 sequences are LNHDA and SQIVND (reference sequence). The CDR3 is CASSAGGVSPLHF. The CDR3 DNA follows: TGTGCCAGTAGTGCGGGAGGGGTCTCACCCCTCCACTTT.

CDR3 protein: CASSLTGTEIYGYTF. The CDR3 region has the DNA TGTGCCAGCAGCCTTACCGGGACAGAGATCTATGGCTACACCTTC. The chain is built from TRBV5-8 and TRBJ1-2, with 7 bases that match TRBD1. With 4 bases clipped from V and 4 bases from J, the junction kept 10 bases outside the gene matches. Germline assignment: CDR1 SGHTS and CDR2 YDEGEE. The CDR3 consists of 15 residues. The variable domain in full, completed from reference TRBV5-8 and TRBJ1-2, reads EAGVTQSPTHLIKTRGQQATLRCSPISGHTSVYWYQQALGLGLQFLLWYDEGEERNRGNFPPRFSGRQFPNYSSELNVNALELEDSALYLCASSLTGTEIYGYTFGSGTRLTVV.

This clonotype was counted between two and nine times. The chain recombines TRBV3-1 with TRBJ1-1; the D is unclear. The CDR3 length is 13 residues. In germline, CDR1 is LGHDT, CDR2 YNNKEL (reference sequence). The V gene lost 1 base and the J gene lost 6 bases, with 9 bases spanning the gap. CDR3 nucleotides: TGTGCCAGCAGCCAAGGCGTCTTCCCTGAAGCTTTCTTT. The encoded protein is CASSQGVFPEAFF.

This clonotype occurred many times. The chain joins TRBV27 to TRBJ1-2, with no clear D. This CDR3 is 14 amino acids long. The V end was cut by 2 bases, the J end by 0 bases, with 7 bases between. Germline V CDR1 and CDR2: MNHEY, SMNVEV (reference sequence). The CDR3 region is CASSLNRANYGYTF. The CDR3 DNA follows: TGTGCCAGCAGTTTAAACCGAGCTAACTATGGCTACACCTTC.

In its sample, this clonotype was seen a few times. The V call is TRBV20-1, the J call TRBJ2-7; 8 nucleotides match TRBD1. The CDR3 has 14 amino acids. The V segment lost 1 base and the J segment 4 bases; nucleotides outside the gene matches: 6. Germline CDR1 DFQATT, CDR2 SNEGSKA (reference sequence). CDR3 in amino acids: CSARGTGSGYEQYF. CDR3 DNA: TGCAGTGCTAGAGGGACAGGGAGTGGGTACGAGCAGTACTTC.

The chain has TRBV6-1 and TRBJ1-3; D uncertain. The CDR3 runs 13 residues. In germline, CDR1 is MNHNS, CDR2 SASEGT. V dropped 5 bases and J dropped 2 bases, with 7 bases sitting between them. CDR3 DNA: TGTGCCAGCAGTCGAGCCGCTGGAAACACCATATATTTT. Translation: CASSRAAGNTIYF.

The chain employs TRBV7-8 and TRBJ2-5; D is perhaps TRBD1 (6 bases). This CDR3 is 14 amino acids long. V lost 2 bases and J 3 bases, leaving 10 bases between the germline ends. The germline CDR1 and CDR2 sequences are SGHVS and FQNEAQ. The CDR3 sequence is CASSLTGFKETQYF. CDR3 DNA sequence: TGTGCCAGCAGCTTAACAGGGTTTAAAGAGACCCAGTACTTC.

This clonotype was counted between two and nine times. V is TRBV19 and J is TRBJ1-6, with 9 bases identical to TRBD1. The V and J ends lost 5 bases and 10 bases, in that order; junction bases with no gene match: 9. The CDR3 has 15 amino acids. The germline gives CDR1 LNHDA, CDR2 SQIVND (reference sequence). In DNA form, the CDR3 reads TGTGCCAGTAGTCCCTGGGACAGGGAAGACTCACCCCTCCACTTT. Amino acid sequence: CASSPWDREDSPLHF.

The chain links TRBV20-1 to TRBJ2-5; a possible D gene is TRBD2 (6 bases). V dropped 0 bases and J dropped 1 base, with 12 bases sitting between them. CDR1 and CDR2 from the germline V gene are DFQATT and SNEGSKA (reference sequence). The CDR3 loop spans 15 amino acids. Here the CDR3 DNA reads TGCAGTGCTAGAGACGAGACTAGACCCCAAGAGACCCAGTACTTC. As protein: CSARDETRPQETQYF.

A few counts support this clonotype. The chain uses TRBV11-2 and TRBJ2-4; 8 bases align to TRBD2. This CDR3 is built from 14 residues. J gave up 7 bases and V 0 bases, and 2 bases lay outside the gene matches. Germline CDR1 SGHAT, CDR2 FQNNGV. CDR3 loop: CASSLEGLGNIQYF. The CDR3 DNA sequence: TGTGCCAGCAGCTTAGAGGGACTAGGGAACATTCAGTACTTC.

J is TRBJ1-3 and V is TRBV9, with D possibly matching TRBD1 (5 bases). CDR1 is SGDLS, CDR2 YYNGEE, per germline. V lost 0 bases to trimming and J lost 1 base, with 11 bases between them. CDR3 length equals 16 residues. The CDR3 nucleotides are TGTGCCAGCAGCGTAGGACAGTGGAATTCTGGAAACACCATATATTTT. Protein product: CASSVGQWNSGNTIYF.

V and J are TRBV6-8 and TRBJ1-1, with TRBD1 as a possible D gene (5 bases). The V and J ends lost 4 bases and 4 bases respectively, with 13 bases between them. CDR1 is MNHGY, CDR2 SAAAGT, per germline. The CDR3 spans 14 residues. CDR3 residues: CASSSQGASTEAFF. The CDR3 nucleotides are TGTGCCAGCAGTTCTCAGGGAGCCAGCACTGAAGCTTTCTTT.

This clonotype was recorded at least ten times. The chain recombines TRBV7-9 with TRBJ2-1, with D hard to call. Per germline, CDR1 SEHNR and CDR2 FQNEAQ (reference sequence). V shed 5 bases and J shed 7 bases, with 9 bases lying between them. This CDR3 comprises 12 residues. As DNA, the CDR3 is TGTGCCAGCAGCCCCGGGTTTAATGAGCAGTTCTTC. Translating it yields CASSPGFNEQFF.

The chain carries TRBV6-1 and TRBJ2-1; D ambiguous. Germline V gene data show CDR1 as MNHNS and CDR2 as SASEGT. Trimming took off 1 base at V and 9 bases at J, with 13 bases between the two ends. The CDR3 is made up of 14 amino acids. The CDR3 DNA sequence: TGTGCCAGCAGTGAAGATGGGGTTGCCGTTGAGCAGTTCTTC. It yields the protein CASSEDGVAVEQFF.